This TCR beta chain was profiled in a study of T cell responses to AZD1222 COVID-19 vaccine. The CDR3 is 16 amino acids. CDR1 and CDR2 from the germline V gene are LGHNT and FRNRAP. The J segment lost 5 bases and the V segment lost 2 bases, leaving 9 bases of the junction unmatched. Sequenced by immunoSEQ multiplex PCR; TCRdb stores in-frame clones only, minus some. The sample carries some 64,000 clones, around nine tenths recorded once. This clone has more than one count but fewer than ten. The specimen comprised peripheral blood, sampled 28 days after the second dose of the MenACWY control vaccine. The receptor comes from an adult who received the MenACWY meningococcal vaccine as a control. The chain joins TRBV12-5 to TRBJ2-1; 7 nucleotides agree with TRBD2. CDR3 loop: CASGLISGGRNNEQFF. The CDR3 DNA follows: TGTGCTAGTGGTTTGATCTCGGGGGGTAGGAACAATGAGCAGTTCTTC.